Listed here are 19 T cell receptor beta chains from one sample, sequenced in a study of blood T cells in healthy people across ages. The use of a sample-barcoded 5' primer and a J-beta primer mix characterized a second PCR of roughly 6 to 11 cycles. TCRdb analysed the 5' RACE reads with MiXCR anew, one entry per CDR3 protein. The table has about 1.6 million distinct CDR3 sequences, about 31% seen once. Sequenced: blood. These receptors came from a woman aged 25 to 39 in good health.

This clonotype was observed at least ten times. Here the CDR3 DNA reads TGCGCCAGCAGTGAAGGGATTAACTATGGCTACACCTTC. Amino acid sequence: CASSEGINYGYTF. This chain connects TRBV10-1 to TRBJ1-2; D is unclear. The V gene lost 3 bases and the J gene lost 1 base, with 6 bases spanning the gap. CDR1 and CDR2 from the germline V gene are WNHNN and SYGVQD (reference sequence). CDR3 length equals 13 residues.

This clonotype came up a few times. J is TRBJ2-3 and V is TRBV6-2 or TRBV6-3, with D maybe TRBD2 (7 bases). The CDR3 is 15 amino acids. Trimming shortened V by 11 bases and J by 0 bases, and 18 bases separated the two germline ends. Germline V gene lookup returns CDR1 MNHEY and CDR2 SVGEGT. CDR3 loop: CAARIGGRSTDTQYF. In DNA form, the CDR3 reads TGTGCCGCAAGAATCGGGGGGCGTAGCACAGATACGCAGTATTTT.

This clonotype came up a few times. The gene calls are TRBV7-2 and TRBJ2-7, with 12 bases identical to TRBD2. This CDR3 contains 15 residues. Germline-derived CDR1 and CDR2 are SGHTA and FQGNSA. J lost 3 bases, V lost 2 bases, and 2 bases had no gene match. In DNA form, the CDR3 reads TGTGCCAGCAGCTTAACACTAGCGGGGGGCTACGAGCAGTACTTC. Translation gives CASSLTLAGGYEQYF.

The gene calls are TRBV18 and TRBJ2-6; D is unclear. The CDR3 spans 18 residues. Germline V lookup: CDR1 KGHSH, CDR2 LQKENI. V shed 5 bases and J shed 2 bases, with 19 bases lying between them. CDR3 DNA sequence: TGTGCCAGCTCATCACAACGCCGACACCGAGCTGGGGCCAACGTCCTGACTTTC. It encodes CASSSQRRHRAGANVLTF.

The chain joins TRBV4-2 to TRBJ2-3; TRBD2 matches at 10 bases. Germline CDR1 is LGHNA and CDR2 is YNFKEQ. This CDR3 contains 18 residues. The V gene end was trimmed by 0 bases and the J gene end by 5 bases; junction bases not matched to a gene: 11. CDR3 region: CASSQDVGTSGVRDTQYF. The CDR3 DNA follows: TGTGCCAGCAGCCAAGATGTCGGTACTAGCGGGGTCAGAGATACGCAGTATTTT.

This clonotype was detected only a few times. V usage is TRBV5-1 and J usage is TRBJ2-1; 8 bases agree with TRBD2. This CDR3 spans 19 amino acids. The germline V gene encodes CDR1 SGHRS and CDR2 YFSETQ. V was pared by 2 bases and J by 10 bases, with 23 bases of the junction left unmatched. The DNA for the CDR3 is TGCGCCAGCAGCTTTAAATCCCCCTATGACGGGAGGGCCCTGGGAGAGCAGTTCTTC. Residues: CASSFKSPYDGRALGEQFF. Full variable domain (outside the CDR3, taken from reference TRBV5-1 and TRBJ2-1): KAGVTQTPRYLIKTRGQQVTLSCSPISGHRSVSWYQQTPGQGLQFLFEYFSETQRNKGNFPGRFSGRQFSNSRSEMNVSTLELGDSALYLCASSFKSPYDGRALGEQFFGPGTRLTVL.

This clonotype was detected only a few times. The CDR3 DNA reads as TGTGCCAGCAGACGGACTAGCGGGAGTATTGAGACCCAGTACTTC. This gives the protein CASRRTSGSIETQYF. This chain joins TRBV28 and TRBJ2-5, with 13 nucleotides matching TRBD2. The CDR3 is 15 residues long. V shed 6 bases, J shed 5 bases, and the junction held 6 bases outside the gene matches. Germline V gene sequence: CDR1 MDHEN, CDR2 SYDVKM.

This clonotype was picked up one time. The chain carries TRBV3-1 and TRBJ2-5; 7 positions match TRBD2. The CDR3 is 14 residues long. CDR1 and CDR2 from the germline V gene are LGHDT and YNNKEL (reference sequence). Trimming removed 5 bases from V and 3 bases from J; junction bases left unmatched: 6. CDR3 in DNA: TGTGCCAGCAGCTTTCCGGCGGGAGAAGAGACCCAGTACTTC. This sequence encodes CASSFPAGEETQYF.

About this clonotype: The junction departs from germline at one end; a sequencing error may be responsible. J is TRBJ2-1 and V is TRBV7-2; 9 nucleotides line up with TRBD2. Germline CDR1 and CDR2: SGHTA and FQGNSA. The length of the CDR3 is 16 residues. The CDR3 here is CASSLAGSNSYNEQFF. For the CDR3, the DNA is TGTGCCAGCAGCCTAGCGGGGAGTAACTCCTACAATGAGCAGTTCTTC.

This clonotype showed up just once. The CDR3 DNA is TGTGCCATCGCCCGGGGGGGAGGTGGTGATACGCAGTATTTT. This sequence encodes CAIARGGGGDTQYF. This rearrangement joins TRBV10-3 to TRBJ2-3, with 8 bases fitting TRBD2. The CDR3 contains 14 residues. The germline V gene has CDR1 ENHRY and CDR2 SYGVKD. V was pared by 8 bases and J by 6 bases, with 10 bases of the junction left unmatched.

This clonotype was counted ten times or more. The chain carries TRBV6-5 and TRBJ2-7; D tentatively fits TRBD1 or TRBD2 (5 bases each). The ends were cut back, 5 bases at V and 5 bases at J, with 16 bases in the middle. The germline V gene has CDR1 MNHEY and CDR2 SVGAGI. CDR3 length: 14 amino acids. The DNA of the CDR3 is TGTGCCAGCAGTACAGGTGGGAGTAGACACGAGCAGTACTTC. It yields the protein CASSTGGSRHEQYF.

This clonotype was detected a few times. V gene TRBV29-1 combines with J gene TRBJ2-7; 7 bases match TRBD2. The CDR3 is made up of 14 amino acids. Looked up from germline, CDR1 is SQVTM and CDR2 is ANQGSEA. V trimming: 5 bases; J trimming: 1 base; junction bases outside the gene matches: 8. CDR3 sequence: CSVSGLGISYEQYF. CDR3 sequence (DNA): TGCAGCGTTAGCGGACTAGGTATTTCCTACGAGCAGTACTTC.

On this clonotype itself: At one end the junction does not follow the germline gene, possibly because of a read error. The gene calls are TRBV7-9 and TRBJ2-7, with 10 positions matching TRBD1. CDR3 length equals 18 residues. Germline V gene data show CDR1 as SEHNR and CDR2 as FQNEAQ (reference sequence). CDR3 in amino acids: CGSSFPPGQGLEGSEQYF. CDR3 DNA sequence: TGTGGCAGCAGCTTCCCTCCGGGACAGGGGCTTGAGGGCTCCGAGCAGTACTTC.

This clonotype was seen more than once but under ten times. In DNA, the CDR3 is TGTGCCAGCAGAACTGGAGGCAGGGGAGATACGCAGTATTTT. As protein: CASRTGGRGDTQYF. This chain uses TRBV27 with TRBJ2-3; D is possibly TRBD1 (6 bases). This CDR3 comprises 14 residues. Germline V gene data show CDR1 as MNHEY and CDR2 as SMNVEV (reference sequence). V dropped 6 bases and J dropped 5 bases, with 15 bases sitting between them.

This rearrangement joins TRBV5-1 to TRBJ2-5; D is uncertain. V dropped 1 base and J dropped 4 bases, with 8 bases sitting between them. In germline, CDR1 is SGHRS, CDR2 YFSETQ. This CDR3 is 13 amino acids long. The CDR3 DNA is TGCGCCAGCAGCTTGTACGATCGAGAGACCCAGTACTTC. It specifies CASSLYDRETQYF. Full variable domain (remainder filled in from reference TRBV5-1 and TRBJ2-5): KAGVTQTPRYLIKTRGQQVTLSCSPISGHRSVSWYQQTPGQGLQFLFEYFSETQRNKGNFPGRFSGRQFSNSRSEMNVSTLELGDSALYLCASSLYDRETQYFGPGTRLLVL.

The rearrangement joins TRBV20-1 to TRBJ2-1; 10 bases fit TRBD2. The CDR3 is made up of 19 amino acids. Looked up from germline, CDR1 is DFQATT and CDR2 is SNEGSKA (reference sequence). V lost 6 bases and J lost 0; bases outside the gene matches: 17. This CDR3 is CSAQFLAGEIISSYNEQFF. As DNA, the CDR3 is TGCAGTGCCCAATTTCTAGCGGGAGAAATAATAAGCTCCTACAATGAGCAGTTCTTC.

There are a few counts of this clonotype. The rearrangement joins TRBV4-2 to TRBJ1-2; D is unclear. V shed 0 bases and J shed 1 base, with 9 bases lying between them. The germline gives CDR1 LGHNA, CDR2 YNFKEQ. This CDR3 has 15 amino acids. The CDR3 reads CASSQDFPSNYGYTF. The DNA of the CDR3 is TGTGCCAGCAGCCAAGATTTCCCCAGTAACTATGGCTACACCTTC.

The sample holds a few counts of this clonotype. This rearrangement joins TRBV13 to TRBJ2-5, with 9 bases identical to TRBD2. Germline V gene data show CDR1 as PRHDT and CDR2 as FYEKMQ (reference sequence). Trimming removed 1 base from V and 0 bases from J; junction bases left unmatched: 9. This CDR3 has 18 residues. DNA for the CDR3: TGTGCCAGCAGCTTAGAGGTCTCGGGCGGGAGGGACCAAGAGACCCAGTACTTC. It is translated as CASSLEVSGGRDQETQYF.

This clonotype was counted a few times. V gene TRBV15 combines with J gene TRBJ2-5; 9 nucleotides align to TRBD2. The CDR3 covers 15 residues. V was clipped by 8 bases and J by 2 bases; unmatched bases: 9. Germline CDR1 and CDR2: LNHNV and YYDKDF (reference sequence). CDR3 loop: CATGTSQKSQETQYF. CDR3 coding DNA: TGTGCCACCGGGACTAGCCAGAAATCTCAAGAGACCCAGTACTTC.